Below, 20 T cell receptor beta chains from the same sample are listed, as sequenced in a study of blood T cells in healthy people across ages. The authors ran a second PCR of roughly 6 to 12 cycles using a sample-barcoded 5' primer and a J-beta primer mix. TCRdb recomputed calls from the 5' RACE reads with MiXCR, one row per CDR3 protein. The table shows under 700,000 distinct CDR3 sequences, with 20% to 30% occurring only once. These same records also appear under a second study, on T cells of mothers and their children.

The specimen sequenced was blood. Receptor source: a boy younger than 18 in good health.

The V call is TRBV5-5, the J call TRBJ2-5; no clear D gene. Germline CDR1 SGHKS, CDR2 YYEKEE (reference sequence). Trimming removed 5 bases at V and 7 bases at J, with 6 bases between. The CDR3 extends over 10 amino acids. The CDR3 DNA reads TGTGCCAGCAGTGGTGGGACCCAGTACTTC. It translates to CASSGGTQYF. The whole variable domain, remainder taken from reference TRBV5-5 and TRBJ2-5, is DAGVTQSPTHLIKTRGQQVTLRCSPISGHKSVSWYQQVLGQGPQFIFQYYEKEERGRGNFPDRFSARQFPNYSSELNVNALLLGDSALYLCASSGGTQYFGPGTRLLVL.

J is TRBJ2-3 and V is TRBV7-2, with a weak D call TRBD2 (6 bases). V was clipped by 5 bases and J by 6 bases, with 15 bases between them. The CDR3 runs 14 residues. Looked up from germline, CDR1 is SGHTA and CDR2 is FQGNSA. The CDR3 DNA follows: TGTGCCAGCAGCCGCCCTAGGGCGGGGGATACGCAGTATTTT. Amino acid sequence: CASSRPRAGDTQYF.

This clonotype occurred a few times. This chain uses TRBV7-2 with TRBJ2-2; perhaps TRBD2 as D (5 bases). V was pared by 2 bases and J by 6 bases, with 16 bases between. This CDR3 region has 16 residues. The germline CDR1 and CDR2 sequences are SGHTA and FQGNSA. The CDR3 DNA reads TGTGCCAGCAGCTTAAATGGCGTGGGAGCGGCCGGGGAGCTGTTTTTT. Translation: CASSLNGVGAAGELFF.

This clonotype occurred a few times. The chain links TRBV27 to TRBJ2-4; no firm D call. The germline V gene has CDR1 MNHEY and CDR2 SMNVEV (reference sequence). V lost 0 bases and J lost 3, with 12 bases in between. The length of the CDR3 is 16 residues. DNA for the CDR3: TGTGCCAGCAGTTTATCCGAGGACCAGATCAAAAACATTCAGTACTTC. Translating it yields CASSLSEDQIKNIQYF.

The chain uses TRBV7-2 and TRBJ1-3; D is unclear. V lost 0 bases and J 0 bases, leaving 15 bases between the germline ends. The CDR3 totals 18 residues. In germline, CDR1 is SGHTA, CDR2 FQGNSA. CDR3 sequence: CASSLALSGFPSGNTIYF. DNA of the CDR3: TGTGCCAGCAGCTTAGCGTTGTCAGGATTTCCCTCTGGAAACACCATATATTTT.

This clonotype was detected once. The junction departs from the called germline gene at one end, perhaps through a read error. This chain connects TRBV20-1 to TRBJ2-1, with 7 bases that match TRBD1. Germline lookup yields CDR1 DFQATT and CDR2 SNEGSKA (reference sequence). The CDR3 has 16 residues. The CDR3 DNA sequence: TGCAATGCTAGACTGACAGGGTTACGCTTCTACAATGAGCAGTTCTTC. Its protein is CNARLTGLRFYNEQFF.

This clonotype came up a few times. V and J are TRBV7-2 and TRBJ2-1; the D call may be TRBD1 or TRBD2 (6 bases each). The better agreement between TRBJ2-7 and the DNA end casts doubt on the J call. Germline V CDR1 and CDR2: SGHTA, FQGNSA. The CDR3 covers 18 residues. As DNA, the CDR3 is TGTGCCAGCAGCACCCTCCCCGGATCCGAGGGGGGTACCTACGAGCAGTACTTC. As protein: CASSTLPGSEGGTYEQYF.

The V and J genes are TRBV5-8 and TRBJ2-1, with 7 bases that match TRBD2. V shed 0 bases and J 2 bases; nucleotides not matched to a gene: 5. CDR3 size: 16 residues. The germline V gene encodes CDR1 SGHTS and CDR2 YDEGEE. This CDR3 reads CASSLGQAGTYNEQFF. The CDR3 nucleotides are TGTGCCAGCAGCTTGGGGCAAGCGGGGACCTACAATGAGCAGTTCTTC.

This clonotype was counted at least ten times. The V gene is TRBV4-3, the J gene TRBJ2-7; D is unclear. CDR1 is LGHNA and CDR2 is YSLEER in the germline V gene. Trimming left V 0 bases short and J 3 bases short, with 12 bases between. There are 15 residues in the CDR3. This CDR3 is CASSQDGSRRYEQYF. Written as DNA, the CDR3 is TGCGCCAGCAGCCAAGATGGATCGCGGCGCTACGAGCAGTACTTC.

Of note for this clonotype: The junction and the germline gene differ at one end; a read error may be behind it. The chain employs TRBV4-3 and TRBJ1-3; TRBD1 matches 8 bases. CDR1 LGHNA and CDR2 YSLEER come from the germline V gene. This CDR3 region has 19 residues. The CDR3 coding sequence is TGCGCCAGCAGCCAAGATGTTGTCCGGACAGGGATTCCTGGAGACACCATATATTTT. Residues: CASSQDVVRTGIPGDTIYF.

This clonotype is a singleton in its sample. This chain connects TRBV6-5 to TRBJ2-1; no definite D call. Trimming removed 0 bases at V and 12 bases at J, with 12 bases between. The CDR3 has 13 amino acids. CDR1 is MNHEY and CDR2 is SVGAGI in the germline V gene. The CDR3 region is CASSYSAGLGQFF. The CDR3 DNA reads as TGTGCCAGCAGTTACTCGGCCGGCTTGGGGCAGTTCTTC.

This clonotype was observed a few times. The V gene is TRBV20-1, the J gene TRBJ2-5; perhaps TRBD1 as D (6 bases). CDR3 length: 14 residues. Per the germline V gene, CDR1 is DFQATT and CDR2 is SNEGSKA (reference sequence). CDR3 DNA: TGCACCTTTAGAAAAATGGCAGGGGATGAGACCCAGTACTTC. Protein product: CTFRKMAGDETQYF.

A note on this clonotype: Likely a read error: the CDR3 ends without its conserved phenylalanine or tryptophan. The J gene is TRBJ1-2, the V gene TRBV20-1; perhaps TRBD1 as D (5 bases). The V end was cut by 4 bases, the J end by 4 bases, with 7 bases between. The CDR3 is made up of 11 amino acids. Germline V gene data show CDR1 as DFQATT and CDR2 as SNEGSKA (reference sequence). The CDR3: CSANGGYGYTL. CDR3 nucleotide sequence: TGCAGTGCTAACGGGGGCTATGGCTACACCCTC.

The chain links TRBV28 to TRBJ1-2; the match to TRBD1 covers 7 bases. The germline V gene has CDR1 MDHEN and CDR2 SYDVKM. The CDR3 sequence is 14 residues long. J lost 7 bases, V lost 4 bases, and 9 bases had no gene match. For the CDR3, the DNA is TGTGCCAGCAGTTCCGCGACAGGGAATCTTGGCTACACCTTC. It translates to CASSSATGNLGYTF.

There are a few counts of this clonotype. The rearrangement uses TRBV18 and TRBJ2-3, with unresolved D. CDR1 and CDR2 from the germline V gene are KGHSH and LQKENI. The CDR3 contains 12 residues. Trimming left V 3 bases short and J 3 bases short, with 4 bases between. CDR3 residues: CASSPKTDTQYF. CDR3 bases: TGTGCCAGCTCACCTAAGACAGATACGCAGTATTTT.

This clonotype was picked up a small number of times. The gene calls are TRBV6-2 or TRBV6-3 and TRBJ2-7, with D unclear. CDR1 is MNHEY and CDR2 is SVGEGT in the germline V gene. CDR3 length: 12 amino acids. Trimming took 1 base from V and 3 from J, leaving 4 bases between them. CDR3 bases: TGTGCCAGCAGTTACTGGGGCTACGAGCAGTACTTC. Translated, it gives CASSYWGYEQYF.

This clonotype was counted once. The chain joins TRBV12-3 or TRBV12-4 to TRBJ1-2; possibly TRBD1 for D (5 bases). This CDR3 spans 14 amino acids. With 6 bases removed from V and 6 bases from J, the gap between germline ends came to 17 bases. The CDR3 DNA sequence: TGTGCCAGCAGCCTGAGCGGAGGGGTGGATGGCTACACCTTC. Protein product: CASSLSGGVDGYTF.

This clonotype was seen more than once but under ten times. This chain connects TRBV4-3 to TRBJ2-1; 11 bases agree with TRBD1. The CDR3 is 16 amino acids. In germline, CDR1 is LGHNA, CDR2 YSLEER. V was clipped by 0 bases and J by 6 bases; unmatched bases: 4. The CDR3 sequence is CASSQDPGTGGNEQFF. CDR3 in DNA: TGCGCCAGCAGCCAAGATCCCGGGACAGGGGGCAATGAGCAGTTCTTC.

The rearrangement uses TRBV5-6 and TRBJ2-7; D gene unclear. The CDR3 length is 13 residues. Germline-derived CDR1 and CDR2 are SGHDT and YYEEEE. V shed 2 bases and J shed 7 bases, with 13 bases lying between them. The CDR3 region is CASSFSQVGEQYF. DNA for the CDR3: TGTGCCAGCAGCTTTTCTCAGGTGGGAGAGCAGTACTTC.

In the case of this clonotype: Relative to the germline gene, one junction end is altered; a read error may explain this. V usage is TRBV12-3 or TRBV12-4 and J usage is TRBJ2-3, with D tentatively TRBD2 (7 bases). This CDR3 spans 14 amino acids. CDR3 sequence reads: CASSGLGGADAQYF. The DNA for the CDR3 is TGTGCCAGCAGCGGACTAGGGGGAGCAGATGCGCAGTATTTT.